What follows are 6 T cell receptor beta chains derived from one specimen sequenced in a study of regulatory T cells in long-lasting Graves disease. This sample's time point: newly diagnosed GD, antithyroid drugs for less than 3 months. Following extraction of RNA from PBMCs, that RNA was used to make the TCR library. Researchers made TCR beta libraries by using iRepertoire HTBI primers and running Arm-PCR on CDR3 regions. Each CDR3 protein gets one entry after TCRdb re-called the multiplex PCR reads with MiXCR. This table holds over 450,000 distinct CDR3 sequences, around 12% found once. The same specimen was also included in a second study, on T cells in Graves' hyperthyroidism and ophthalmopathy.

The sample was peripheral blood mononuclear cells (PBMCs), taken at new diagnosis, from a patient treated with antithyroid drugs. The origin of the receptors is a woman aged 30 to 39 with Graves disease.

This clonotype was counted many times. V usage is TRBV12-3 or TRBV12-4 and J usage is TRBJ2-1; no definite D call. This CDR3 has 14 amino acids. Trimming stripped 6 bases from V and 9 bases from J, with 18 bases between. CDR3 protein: CASRRLTLASEQFF. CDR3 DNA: TGTGCCAGCAGGAGGTTGACTTTAGCCAGTGAGCAGTTCTTC.

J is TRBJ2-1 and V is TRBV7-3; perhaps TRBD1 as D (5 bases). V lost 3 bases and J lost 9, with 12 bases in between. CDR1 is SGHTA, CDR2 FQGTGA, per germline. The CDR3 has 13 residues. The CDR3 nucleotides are TGTGCCAGCAGCTTCGACTCTAGGGGTGAGCAGTTCTTC. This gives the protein CASSFDSRGEQFF.

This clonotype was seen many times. CDR3 region: CASSLGWITDLLNYGYTF. CDR3 in DNA: TGCGCCAGCAGCTTGGGGTGGATCACGGATCTACTGAACTATGGCTACACCTTC. The chain links TRBV5-1 to TRBJ1-2; D gene ambiguous. From germline, CDR1 is SGHRS and CDR2 YFSETQ. The CDR3 covers 18 residues. With 0 bases removed from V and 2 bases from J, the gap between germline ends came to 20 bases. Complete variable domain (other parts from reference TRBV5-1 and TRBJ1-2): KAGVTQTPRYLIKTRGQQVTLSCSPISGHRSVSWYQQTPGQGLQFLFEYFSETQRNKGNFPGRFSGRQFSNSRSEMNVSTLELGDSALYLCASSLGWITDLLNYGYTFGSGTRLTVV.

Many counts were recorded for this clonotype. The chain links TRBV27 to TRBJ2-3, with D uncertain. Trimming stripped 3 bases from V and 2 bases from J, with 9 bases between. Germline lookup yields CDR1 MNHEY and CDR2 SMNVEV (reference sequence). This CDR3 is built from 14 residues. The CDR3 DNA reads TGTGCCAGCAGTTTTCGGTATAACACAGATACGCAGTATTTT. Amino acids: CASSFRYNTDTQYF.

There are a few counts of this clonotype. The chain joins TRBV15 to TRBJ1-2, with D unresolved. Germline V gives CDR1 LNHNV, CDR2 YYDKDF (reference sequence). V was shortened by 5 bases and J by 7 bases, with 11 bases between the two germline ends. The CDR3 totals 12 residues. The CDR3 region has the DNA TGTGCCACCAGCCTGGGTGTCGGTGGCTACACCTTC. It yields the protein CATSLGVGGYTF. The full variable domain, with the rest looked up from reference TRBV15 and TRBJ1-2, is DAMVIQNPRYQVTQFGKPVTLSCSQTLNHNVMYWYQQKSSQAPKLLFHYYDKDFNNEADTPDNFQSRRPNTSFCFLDIRSPGLGDTAMYLCATSLGVGGYTFGSGTRLTVV.

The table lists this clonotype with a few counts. The CDR3 nucleotides read TGTGCCAGCTCCCGTGGGATTGCGCAGTTCTTC. This gives the protein CASSRGIAQFF. This chain connects TRBV6-2 or TRBV6-3 to TRBJ2-1, with D unresolved. This CDR3 region has 11 residues. V dropped 8 bases and J dropped 12 bases, with 14 bases sitting between them. In germline, CDR1 is MNHEY, CDR2 SVGEGT.